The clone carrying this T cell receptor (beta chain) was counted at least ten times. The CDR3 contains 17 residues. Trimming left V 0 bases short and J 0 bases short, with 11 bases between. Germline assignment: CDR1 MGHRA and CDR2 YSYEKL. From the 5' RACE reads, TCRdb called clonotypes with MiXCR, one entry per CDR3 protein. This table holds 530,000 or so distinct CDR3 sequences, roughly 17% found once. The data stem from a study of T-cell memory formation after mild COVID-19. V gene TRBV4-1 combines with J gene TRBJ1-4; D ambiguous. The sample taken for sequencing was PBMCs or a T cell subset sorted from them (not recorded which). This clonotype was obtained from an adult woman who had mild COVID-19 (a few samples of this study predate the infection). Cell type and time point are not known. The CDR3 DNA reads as TGCGCCAGCAGCCAAGACCGGGTGATTGCAACTAATGAAAAACTGTTTTTT. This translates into CASSQDRVIATNEKLFF.